What follows are 9 T cell receptor beta chains derived from one specimen sequenced in a study of human T cells and chemical hapten exposure. TCRdb reanalysed the RACE reads using MiXCR and keeps one entry per CDR3 protein. The sample carries 250,000 or so distinct CDR3 sequences, 7.5% to 10% recorded once. The time point was: pre-sensitization, week 0. The treatment here: therapeutic diphenylcyclopropenone sensitization with weekly scalp DPC. Sequencing was performed on whole blood, taken in connection with sensitization to the hapten diphenylcyclopropenone (DPC). All receptors derive from a woman aged 40 to 50 with alopecia areata. Some clones in this sample may be carry-over from other donors' samples.

V and J are TRBV4-3 and TRBJ2-5; 7 nucleotides line up with TRBD2. The CDR3 runs 15 residues. The germline V gene has CDR1 LGHNA and CDR2 YSLEER. V lost 0 bases and J lost 4; bases outside the gene matches: 5. As DNA, the CDR3 is TGCGCCAGCAGCCAAGATGCTAGCGGTATAGAGACCCAGTACTTC. Translating it yields CASSQDASGIETQYF.

The V gene is TRBV7-3, the J gene TRBJ1-2, with 7 positions matching TRBD1. V lost 6 bases to trimming and J lost 4 bases; unmatched junction nucleotides: 8. The CDR3 is 14 amino acids. Germline CDR1 SGHTA, CDR2 FQGTGA. In DNA form, the CDR3 reads TGTGCCAGCAGTCCCGGGACAGTATCCTATGGCTACACCTTC. Its translation: CASSPGTVSYGYTF.

Ten or more counts support this clonotype. This rearrangement joins TRBV12-3 or TRBV12-4 to TRBJ2-7; D not resolved. V was trimmed by 3 bases and J by 3 bases, leaving 15 bases between them. This CDR3 has 15 residues. CDR3 sequence: CASSFEMDPGYEQYF. DNA for the CDR3: TGTGCCAGCAGTTTTGAAATGGACCCAGGCTACGAGCAGTACTTC.

The CDR3 protein is CASSSKWADTQYF. The CDR3 nucleotides read TGTGCCAGCAGTTCCAAGTGGGCAGATACGCAGTATTTT. V gene TRBV27 combines with J gene TRBJ2-3; D is unclear. The V end was cut by 4 bases, the J end by 4 bases, with 9 bases between. The CDR3 is made up of 13 amino acids. Germline loops: CDR1 MNHEY, CDR2 SMNVEV (reference sequence).

This clonotype appeared many times. The rearrangement joins TRBV7-6 to TRBJ2-1; D remains unclear. V lost 4 bases and J lost 6, with 19 bases in between. The germline V gene encodes CDR1 SGHVS and CDR2 FNYEAQ. CDR3 length: 16 amino acids. The CDR3 sequence: CASSYFSRGQGNEQFF. As DNA, the CDR3 is TGTGCCAGCAGCTATTTTAGCCGTGGGCAAGGCAATGAGCAGTTCTTC.

The J gene is TRBJ2-1, the V gene TRBV12-3 or TRBV12-4; 7 bases fit TRBD2. This CDR3 is 16 amino acids long. After removal of 5 bases from V and 8 bases from J, the junction contained 15 bases not matched to a gene. The CDR3 sequence is CASSPPGLVIPHEQFF. The CDR3 bases are TGTGCCAGCAGTCCCCCCGGACTAGTCATCCCCCATGAGCAGTTCTTC.

This clonotype was detected a few times. Compared with germline, one end of the junction differs, possibly owing to a read error. V is TRBV29-1 and J is TRBJ1-2; TRBD1 is a possible D gene (5 bases). The CDR3 runs to 10 residues. Germline V gives CDR1 SQVTM, CDR2 ANQGSEA. The CDR3 DNA reads as TGCAGCGTTGACTCCCCGGGTCAGGGCTTC. Protein product: CSVDSPGQGF.

This clonotype has more than one count but fewer than ten. The V and J genes are TRBV7-6 and TRBJ1-2; 7 bases are shared with TRBD1. V was clipped by 4 bases and J by 4 bases; unmatched bases: 6. Looked up from germline, CDR1 is SGHVS and CDR2 is FNYEAQ. The length of the CDR3 is 14 residues. The CDR3 nucleotides read TGTGCCAGCAGCTCACGGGACAGCGCCTATGGCTACACCTTC. Translating it yields CASSSRDSAYGYTF.

This chain links TRBV5-5 with TRBJ1-5, with no clear D. Germline values: CDR1 SGHKS, CDR2 YYEKEE (reference sequence). The V end was cut by 1 base, the J end by 3 bases, with 8 bases between. This CDR3 has 14 amino acids. The CDR3 DNA follows: TGTGCCAGCAGCTTGTATATCCCCAATCAGCCCCAGCATTTT. It translates to CASSLYIPNQPQHF.